These 17 T cell receptor beta chains came from one sample sequenced in a study of human T cells and chemical hapten exposure. Time point in this sample: patch test 1, 2 weeks after DPC sensitization. Treatment meaning: therapeutic diphenylcyclopropenone sensitization with weekly scalp DPC. TCRdb re-derived calls from the RACE reads in MiXCR, one entry per CDR3 protein. The table has about 71,000 distinct CDR3 sequences, around 9.8% seen once. The input for sequencing was whole blood, taken in connection with sensitization to the hapten diphenylcyclopropenone (DPC). The origin of the receptors is a middle-aged woman with alopecia areata. Some clones in this sample may be carry-over from other donors' samples.

This chain joins TRBV30 and TRBJ1-1; possible D gene TRBD1, 5 bases. V was clipped by 8 bases and J by 0 bases, with 13 bases between them. The germline V gene encodes CDR1 GTSNPN and CDR2 SVGIG (reference sequence). This CDR3 is built from 13 residues. This chain's CDR3 is CAGEGRLNTEAFF. CDR3 nucleotides: TGTGCCGGGGAGGGACGGCTGAACACTGAAGCTTTCTTT.

The sample holds a few counts of this clonotype. The chain employs TRBV4-3 and TRBJ2-7; D may be TRBD1 or TRBD2 (6 bases each). V lost 0 bases and J 1 base, leaving 16 bases between the germline ends. Germline V CDR1 and CDR2: LGHNA, YSLEER. The CDR3 is 17 amino acids. The CDR3 nucleotides read TGCGCCAGCAGCCAAGATCGGAGAGGGGGGACATCCTACGAGCAGTACTTC. As protein: CASSQDRRGGTSYEQYF.

The chain joins TRBV6-2 or TRBV6-3 to TRBJ2-2; a weak D match, TRBD2 (5 bases). The germline gives CDR1 MNHEY, CDR2 SVGEGT. The V and J ends lost 7 bases and 9 bases respectively, with 21 bases between them. The CDR3 has 15 residues. The CDR3 protein is CASIDKGAFLRELFF. CDR3 bases: TGTGCCAGCATTGACAAGGGAGCATTTTTGAGGGAGCTGTTTTTT.

This clonotype occurred a few times. The rearrangement links TRBV5-4 to TRBJ1-6; D is possibly TRBD1 (6 bases). The germline V gene encodes CDR1 SGHNT and CDR2 YYREEE (reference sequence). CDR3 size: 14 residues. Trimming left V 3 bases short and J 13 bases short, with 17 bases between. The chain's CDR3 is CASSSEGGTRPLHF. The CDR3 DNA reads TGTGCCAGCAGCTCCGAGGGGGGTACTAGGCCCCTCCACTTT.

The chain has TRBV29-1 and TRBJ1-1; unclear D gene. Germline CDR1 is SQVTM and CDR2 is ANQGSEA. V was clipped by 0 bases and J by 10 bases, with 12 bases between them. The CDR3 covers 12 residues. CDR3 DNA: TGCAGCGTTGAAGAGGGAGGGAGTGGAGCTTTCTTT. This sequence encodes CSVEEGGSGAFF.

This clonotype has at least ten counts. The chain has TRBV27 and TRBJ2-7, with D possibly matching TRBD2 (6 bases). V was pared by 0 bases and J by 4 bases, with 16 bases between. The CDR3 is made up of 16 amino acids. Looked up from germline, CDR1 is MNHEY and CDR2 is SMNVEV (reference sequence). CDR3: CASSLSGGVTLYEQYF. Here the CDR3 DNA reads TGTGCCAGCAGTTTATCGGGCGGGGTAACTTTGTACGAGCAGTACTTC.

This clonotype was picked up many times. This chain connects TRBV28 to TRBJ2-3; D is uncertain. With 7 bases removed from V and 4 bases from J, the gap between germline ends came to 12 bases. Germline V CDR1 and CDR2: MDHEN, SYDVKM. The CDR3 extends over 13 amino acids. The CDR3 region has the DNA TGTGCCAGCACCCCGGAGCCCGCAGATACGCAGTATTTT. As protein: CASTPEPADTQYF.

The rearrangement links TRBV4-3 to TRBJ2-1, with 14 bases identical to TRBD2. The CDR3 has 18 residues. Germline CDR1 reads LGHNA; CDR2 reads YSLEER. Trimming at V came to 0 bases and at J to 5 bases, leaving 6 bases not matched to a gene. For the CDR3, the DNA is TGCGCCAGCAGCCAAGATGGGACTAGCGGGGGTTTAAACAATGAGCAGTTCTTC. Encoded protein: CASSQDGTSGGLNNEQFF.

About this clonotype: The CDR3 carries no conserved terminal phenylalanine or tryptophan, so it likely arises from a read error. The rearrangement uses TRBV6-5 and TRBJ1-6, with TRBD1 identical over 7 bases. Looked up from germline, CDR1 is MNHEY and CDR2 is SVGAGI. The CDR3 is 14 residues long. CDR3 protein: CAISATGVQSPLHI. CDR3 nucleotide sequence: TGTGCCATCAGTGCAACAGGGGTCCAATCACCCCTCCACATT.

This clonotype was picked up a small number of times. The chain joins TRBV7-6 to TRBJ1-1; weak D call: TRBD1 (5 bases). There are 16 residues in the CDR3. The germline V gene has CDR1 SGHVS and CDR2 FNYEAQ. V dropped 5 bases and J dropped 3 bases, with 19 bases sitting between them. CDR3 nucleotide sequence: TGTGCCAGCAGCCCCCCGATACAGCAGGGTGACACTGAAGCTTTCTTT. Translated, it gives CASSPPIQQGDTEAFF.

Ten or more counts support this clonotype. The chain couples TRBV5-6 to TRBJ1-2, with a possible D match to TRBD1 (5 bases). The germline CDR1 and CDR2 sequences are SGHDT and YYEEEE. The V end was cut by 4 bases, the J end by 0 bases, with 10 bases between. The CDR3 loop spans 14 amino acids. CDR3 DNA sequence: TGTGCCAGCAGCATAGTGACAGCTAACTATGGCTACACCTTC. This gives the protein CASSIVTANYGYTF.

This clonotype was observed a handful of times. This rearrangement joins TRBV9 to TRBJ1-5; perhaps TRBD1 as D (5 bases). Per germline, CDR1 SGDLS and CDR2 YYNGEE. Trimming removed 3 bases from V and 0 bases from J, with 10 bases in between. The CDR3 has 15 amino acids. CDR3 coding DNA: TGTGCCAGCAGCGAAGGGGCGGCTAGCAATCAGCCCCAGCATTTT. Translated, it gives CASSEGAASNQPQHF.

This clonotype has at least ten counts. The DNA is omitted, as the CDR3 cannot be located on it reliably, and the CDR3 follows TCRdb's listing. This CDR3 reads CASSKEGWGLGTDTQYF. The genes are TRBV21-1 and TRBJ2-3. TRBV21-1 is assigned pseudogene status. The CDR3 is 17 amino acids long, termini counted.

This chain uses TRBV9 with TRBJ2-2, with a tentative D call TRBD1 (6 bases). Germline CDR1 is SGDLS and CDR2 is YYNGEE. Trimming took 3 bases from V and 14 from J, leaving 14 bases between them. The CDR3 is made up of 12 amino acids. CDR3 in DNA: TGTGCCAGCAGCGAGGGCCCAGGGGTTCTGTTTTTT. It is translated as CASSEGPGVLFF.

A note on this clonotype: A clone one base away is much larger, so this may be a read error. The chain couples TRBV20-1 to TRBJ2-7, with no clear D. CDR3 length: 13 amino acids. Germline V gives CDR1 DFQATT, CDR2 SNEGSKA (reference sequence). For the CDR3, the DNA is TGCGGTGCTAGACAAGGTCCCTCCTACGAGCAGTACTTC. Protein product: CGARQGPSYEQYF.

This clonotype was seen a handful of times. This sequence joins TRBV5-5 and TRBJ1-4; D possibly corresponds to TRBD1 (6 bases). CDR3 length: 15 residues. Germline loops: CDR1 SGHKS, CDR2 YYEKEE (reference sequence). Trimming left V 4 bases short and J 8 bases short, with 18 bases between. The CDR3 DNA reads as TGTGCCAGCAGCGAAACAGGGAACGGAGGGGAAAAACTGTTTTTT. Its translation: CASSETGNGGEKLFF.

There are many counts of this clonotype. The chain joins TRBV7-8 to TRBJ2-1; 9 nucleotides agree with TRBD1. This CDR3 comprises 15 residues. Germline loops: CDR1 SGHVS, CDR2 FQNEAQ. The V segment lost 5 bases and the J segment 2 bases; nucleotides outside the gene matches: 4. Here the CDR3 reads CASSPRDRAYNEQFF. CDR3 bases: TGTGCCAGCAGCCCCCGGGACAGGGCCTACAATGAGCAGTTCTTC.